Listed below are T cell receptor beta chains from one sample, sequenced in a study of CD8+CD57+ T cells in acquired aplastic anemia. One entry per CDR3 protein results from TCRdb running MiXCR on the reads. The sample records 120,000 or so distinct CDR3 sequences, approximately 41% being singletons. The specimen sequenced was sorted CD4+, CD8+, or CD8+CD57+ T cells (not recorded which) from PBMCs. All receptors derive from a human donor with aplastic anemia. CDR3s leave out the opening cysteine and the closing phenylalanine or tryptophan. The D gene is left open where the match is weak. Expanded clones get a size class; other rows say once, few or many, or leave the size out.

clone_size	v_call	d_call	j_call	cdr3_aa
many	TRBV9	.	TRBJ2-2	ASSAPGQIHTGELF
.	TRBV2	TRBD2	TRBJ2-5	ASSEKRTSGTQY
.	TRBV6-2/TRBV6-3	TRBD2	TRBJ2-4	ASSLESGLAENIQY
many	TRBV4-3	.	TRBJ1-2	ASSQAGGNYGYT
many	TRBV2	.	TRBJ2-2	ASSVEVTGELF
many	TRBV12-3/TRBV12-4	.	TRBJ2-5	ASSLGAGGETQY
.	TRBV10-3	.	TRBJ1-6	AISQGRESPLH
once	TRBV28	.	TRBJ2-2	ASGGFNTGELF
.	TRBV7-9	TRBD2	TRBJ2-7	ASSLAGYYEQY
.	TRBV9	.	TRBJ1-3	ASSEAMGGNTIY
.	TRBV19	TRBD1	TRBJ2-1	ASSIPGTGGYNEQF
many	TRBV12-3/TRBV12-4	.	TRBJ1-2	ASSLRAGESYGYT
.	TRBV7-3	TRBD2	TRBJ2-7	ASSFPTSGGNYEQY
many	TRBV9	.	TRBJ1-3	ASSVATEGASGNTIY
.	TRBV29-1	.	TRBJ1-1	SVVGGGRDTEAF
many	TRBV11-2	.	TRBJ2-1	ASSSRADSYNEQF